This TCR beta chain was captured by sequencing in a study of graft-versus-host responses after intestinal transplantation. About the study: Anti-thymocyte globulin induction preceded 2 to 4 years of tacrolimus and steroid maintenance in all recipients.

Study-wide results and caveats: The recipient marrow held GvH clones, and some of them showed up first in ileum or blood. Clonal ratios of graft-versus-host to host-versus-graft in allografts were high for patients exhibiting graft-donor T cell macrochimerism. Early after transplant, HvG declines were associated with peak levels of circulating GvH clones.

Assay: immunoSEQ multiplex PCR; the TCRdb copy retains only in-frame clones and omits some. The data hold some 96,000 clones, with roughly 87% observed a single time. About this clone itself: Its antigen is currently unknown.

This sequence originates from a human donor who was the organ donor for an intestinal transplant. The source material was unstimulated CD4+ T cells sorted from spleen or lymph node cells, sampled before transplant.

The CDR3 DNA is TGCGCCAGCAGCCCCGGGGGAATGGCTAACTATGGCTACACCTTC. Encoded protein: CASSPGGMANYGYTF. The rearrangement links TRBV5-1 to TRBJ1-2; a possible D gene is TRBD1 (5 bases). CDR3 length equals 15 residues. CDR1 SGHRS and CDR2 YFSETQ come from the germline V gene. Trimming took off 4 bases at V and 0 bases at J, with 13 bases between the two ends.